The 28 T cell receptor beta chains in this list originate from one sample, sequenced in a study of T cells in Graves' hyperthyroidism and ophthalmopathy. RNA transcripts were the template for amplifying TCR beta CDR3 regions. In the first-round RT-PCR of the TCR CDR3, the HTBI primer set was used. TCRdb called the multiplex PCR reads again in MiXCR, with one record for every CDR3 protein. The table records about 400,000 distinct CDR3 sequences, around 15% of them present only once. Material for sequencing was blood. These receptor sequences come from a woman aged 25-40 years with Graves' ophthalmopathy.

For this clonotype: A much larger clone sits a single nucleotide away, making a read error possible. The chain uses TRBV28 and TRBJ2-5, with no clear D. Per the germline V gene, CDR1 is MDHEN and CDR2 is SYDVKM. CDR3 size: 11 residues. DNA for the CDR3: TGTGCCAACAGTCGAGCAGAGACCCAGTACTTC. Translated: CANSRAETQYF.

Many counts were recorded for this clonotype. V and J are TRBV6-6 and TRBJ1-5, with 10 bases aligning to TRBD1. CDR3 size: 15 residues. V shed 0 bases and J 6 bases; nucleotides not matched to a gene: 2. The germline CDR1 and CDR2 sequences are MNHNY and SVGAGI (reference sequence). The CDR3 protein is CASSYSRDRGQPQHF. Written as DNA, the CDR3 is TGTGCCAGCAGTTACTCGAGGGACAGGGGTCAGCCCCAGCATTTT.

This clonotype has more than one count but fewer than ten. J is TRBJ1-2 and V is TRBV28; no clear D. V lost 3 bases, J lost 5 bases, and 10 bases lay in between. The CDR3 consists of 13 residues. Looked up from germline, CDR1 is MDHEN and CDR2 is SYDVKM. CDR3 residues: CASSFGSRYGYTF. The CDR3 DNA reads TGTGCCAGCAGTTTCGGGTCTAGATATGGCTACACCTTC.

The chain is built from TRBV7-2 and TRBJ2-7; no clear D. Per germline, CDR1 SGHTA and CDR2 FQGNSA. Trimming removed 5 bases at V and 3 bases at J, with 11 bases between. The CDR3 contains 13 residues. The CDR3 DNA is TGTGCCAGCAGCCCGGTGGCCGGCTACGAGCAGTACTTC. Translation gives CASSPVAGYEQYF. The complete variable domain, with remaining parts taken from reference TRBV7-2 and TRBJ2-7, reads GAGVSQSPSNKVTEKGKDVELRCDPISGHTALYWYRQSLGQGLEFLIYFQGNSAPDKSGLPSDRFSAERTGGSVSTLTIQRTQQEDSAVYLCASSPVAGYEQYFGPGTRLTVT.

The chain couples TRBV19 to TRBJ2-7, with a tentative D call TRBD1 (6 bases). CDR3 length: 15 amino acids. With 6 bases removed from V and 2 bases from J, the gap between germline ends came to 17 bases. Germline V CDR1 and CDR2: LNHDA, SQIVND (reference sequence). The CDR3 DNA is TGTGCCAGTAGAAACTCGGGAACAGGGCCCTACGAGCAGTACTTC. The encoded protein is CASRNSGTGPYEQYF.

Ten or more counts support this clonotype. The chain links TRBV20-1 to TRBJ2-1, with D possibly matching TRBD2 (6 bases). CDR1 and CDR2 (germline): DFQATT, SNEGSKA (reference sequence). The CDR3 covers 16 residues. Trimming pared 6 bases from V and 3 bases from J, leaving 21 bases between. CDR3 sequence reads: CSARKRVAGNYNEQFF. CDR3 nucleotides: TGCAGTGCCAGGAAGAGAGTGGCGGGGAACTACAATGAGCAGTTCTTC.

This clonotype was found many times. The chain carries TRBV11-2 and TRBJ2-5; 7 bases match TRBD1. Per germline, CDR1 SGHAT and CDR2 FQNNGV. The CDR3 length is 16 residues. V dropped 3 bases and J dropped 5; count of bases not matched to a gene: 12. The DNA of the CDR3 is TGTGCCAGCAGCTTCCGGGACAGAAACTACCGGGAGACCCAGTACTTC. The encoded protein is CASSFRDRNYRETQYF.

This chain uses TRBV20-1 with TRBJ2-3; TRBD2 matches at 9 bases. CDR3 size: 13 residues. The junction had 3 bases not matched to a gene; V was cut back by 4 bases and J by 4 bases. Germline lookup yields CDR1 DFQATT and CDR2 SNEGSKA (reference sequence). The DNA of the CDR3 is TGCAGTGCTACTAGCGGGGTACCAGATACGCAGTATTTT. It is translated as CSATSGVPDTQYF.

This clonotype was recorded at least ten times. The chain uses TRBV19 and TRBJ1-1, with D perhaps TRBD1 (5 bases). V was pared by 3 bases and J by 1 base, with 15 bases between. Germline values: CDR1 LNHDA, CDR2 SQIVND (reference sequence). The CDR3 consists of 16 residues. The CDR3 spells CASSIALGPQNTEAFF. The CDR3 region has the DNA TGTGCCAGTAGTATCGCGTTGGGACCACAGAACACTGAAGCTTTCTTT.

This clonotype was recorded many times. The chain uses TRBV3-1 and TRBJ2-1; D may be TRBD1 (6 bases). V was trimmed by 3 bases and J by 0 bases, leaving 12 bases between them. This CDR3 is built from 16 residues. Germline CDR1 is LGHDT and CDR2 is YNNKEL (reference sequence). The CDR3 reads CASSHRGKSSYNEQFF. The CDR3 region has the DNA TGTGCCAGCAGCCACAGGGGAAAAAGCTCCTACAATGAGCAGTTCTTC.

The rearrangement joins TRBV5-1 to TRBJ2-2; TRBD1 is a possible D gene (6 bases). Germline assignment: CDR1 SGHRS and CDR2 YFSETQ. The CDR3 is 14 residues long. V was shortened by 5 bases and J by 4 bases, with 12 bases between the two germline ends. CDR3 residues: CASRIDRSTGELFF. CDR3 nucleotides: TGCGCCAGCAGAATCGACAGGAGCACCGGGGAGCTGTTTTTT.

This clonotype was found many times. This rearrangement joins TRBV28 to TRBJ2-3, with a tentative D call TRBD2 (6 bases). The CDR3 sequence is 16 residues long. The V gene's germline CDR1 is MDHEN and CDR2 SYDVKM. Trimming removed 6 bases from V and 1 base from J, with 17 bases in between. The CDR3 is CASSPWRGLGTDTQYF. CDR3 DNA sequence: TGTGCCAGCAGCCCGTGGAGGGGACTCGGCACAGATACGCAGTATTTT. Based on the CDR3 plus reference TRBV28 and TRBJ2-3, the full variable domain is DVKVTQSSRYLVKRTGEKVFLECVQDMDHENMFWYRQDPGLGLRLIYFSYDVKMKEKGDIPEGYSVSREKKERFSLILESASTNQTSMYLCASSPWRGLGTDTQYFGPGTRLTVL.

The chain joins TRBV6-1 to TRBJ2-1; 9 bases map to TRBD2. CDR1 MNHNS and CDR2 SASEGT come from the germline V gene. Unmatched junction bases numbered 11, after V lost 5 bases and J lost 9 bases. The CDR3 covers 15 residues. The CDR3 is CASSPVGVAGVEQFF. The CDR3, as DNA: TGTGCCAGCAGTCCGGTGGGAGTAGCGGGGGTTGAGCAGTTCTTC.

Note on this clonotype: With a much larger clone just one base away, this may be a read error. The chain employs TRBV10-3 and TRBJ2-3; 7 bases are shared with TRBD1. CDR1 and CDR2 (germline): ENHRY, SYGVKD. The CDR3 consists of 13 residues. This chain's CDR3 is CDNRGTATDTQYF. The CDR3 DNA reads TGTGACAACAGAGGGACAGCCACAGATACGCAGTATTTT.

This clonotype turned up a few times. The chain links TRBV7-6 to TRBJ2-1; TRBD1 matches at 7 bases. The CDR3 loop spans 14 amino acids. CDR1 SGHVS and CDR2 FNYEAQ come from the germline V gene. V lost 5 bases, J lost 5 bases, and 6 bases stayed unmatched. CDR3 nucleotides: TGTGCCAGCAGCCCACGGGACAGAAACAATGAGCAGTTCTTC. As protein: CASSPRDRNNEQFF.

This clonotype was recorded many times. The chain uses TRBV9 and TRBJ2-3, with D tentatively TRBD1 or TRBD2 (5 bases each). V lost 3 bases and J 1 base, leaving 9 bases between the germline ends. In germline, CDR1 is SGDLS, CDR2 YYNGEE. The CDR3 consists of 14 residues. The CDR3 sequence: CASSDRDGTDTQYF. CDR3 in DNA: TGTGCCAGCAGCGACCGGGACGGCACAGATACGCAGTATTTT.

This clonotype appeared many times. The rearrangement uses TRBV2 and TRBJ2-1; 9 bases are shared with TRBD2. Trimming at V came to 7 bases and at J to 0 bases, leaving 10 bases not matched to a gene. Germline-derived CDR1 and CDR2 are SNHLY and FYNNEI. CDR3 length equals 17 residues. CDR3 sequence (DNA): TGTGCCAGCATTCAAGTTGGAGCGGGGGGCTCCTACAATGAGCAGTTCTTC. The encoded protein is CASIQVGAGGSYNEQFF.

This clonotype has just a few counts. The chain links TRBV11-1 to TRBJ2-3; D not certain. Trimming cost V 3 bases and J 5 bases, with 6 bases left between them. The CDR3 is made up of 12 amino acids. Looked up from germline, CDR1 is SGHAT and CDR2 is FQDESV (reference sequence). CDR3 sequence: CASSLERDTQYF. CDR3 nucleotides: TGTGCCAGCAGCTTGGAACGAGATACGCAGTATTTT.

This clonotype has at least ten counts. V is TRBV20-1 and J is TRBJ1-2; the match to TRBD1 covers 9 bases. The CDR3 runs 11 residues. CDR1 and CDR2 (germline): DFQATT, SNEGSKA (reference sequence). The CDR3 is CDDGTGSGYTF. The CDR3 bases are TGCGACGACGGGACAGGGAGTGGCTACACCTTC.

This clonotype was found many times. The chain is built from TRBV2 and TRBJ1-3, with D hard to call. The CDR3 sequence is 14 residues long. Trimming took off 3 bases at V and 0 bases at J, with 6 bases between the two ends. Looked up from germline, CDR1 is SNHLY and CDR2 is FYNNEI. The CDR3 protein is CASSDGYSGNTIYF. The CDR3 nucleotides are TGTGCCAGCAGTGATGGATACTCTGGAAACACCATATATTTT.

This clonotype was seen many times. The chain links TRBV6-1 to TRBJ2-3; 11 bases agree with TRBD2. This CDR3 is 16 amino acids long. Germline CDR1 reads MNHNS; CDR2 reads SASEGT. V dropped 6 bases and J dropped 6; count of bases not matched to a gene: 11. The CDR3: CASSYTSGGADDTQYF. The CDR3 DNA follows: TGTGCCAGCAGCTATACTAGCGGGGGCGCCGATGATACGCAGTATTTT.

This rearrangement joins TRBV10-1 to TRBJ1-2; maybe TRBD1 (5 bases). Trimming took 3 bases from V and 4 from J, leaving 9 bases between them. The CDR3 has 13 residues. The germline CDR1 and CDR2 sequences are WNHNN and SYGVQD (reference sequence). In nucleotides, the CDR3 is TGCGCCAGCAGTGATGGCCAGGGCTATGGCTACACCTTC. Protein sequence: CASSDGQGYGYTF.

This clonotype showed up many times. The chain joins TRBV20-1 to TRBJ2-7; a possible D gene is TRBD1 (5 bases). Deletions cut 4 bases from V and 4 bases from J, with 14 bases between. Germline V gene lookup returns CDR1 DFQATT and CDR2 SNEGSKA (reference sequence). The CDR3 covers 13 residues. The CDR3 DNA reads as TGCAGTGCTAAGACACCAGGGCGTTACGAGCAGTACTTC. Protein product: CSAKTPGRYEQYF.

This sequence joins TRBV7-2 and TRBJ2-3; unclear D gene. CDR1 SGHTA and CDR2 FQGNSA come from the germline V gene. The CDR3 covers 13 residues. The V end was cut by 5 bases, the J end by 4 bases, with 10 bases between. The DNA of the CDR3 is TGTGCCAGCAGCAGTACTCCGGCAGATACGCAGTATTTT. It yields the protein CASSSTPADTQYF.

There are many counts of this clonotype. The chain joins TRBV24-1 to TRBJ2-2; D gene uncertain. V shed 5 bases and J shed 4 bases, with 7 bases lying between them. The CDR3 has 13 amino acids. Germline CDR1 KGHDR, CDR2 SFDVKD. As DNA, the CDR3 is TGTGCCACCAGTGTCCCGGGCACCGGGGAGCTGTTTTTT. It translates to CATSVPGTGELFF.

This clonotype was counted at least ten times. The chain couples TRBV15 to TRBJ2-7; 8 bases map to TRBD1. This CDR3 contains 14 residues. Germline V gene sequence: CDR1 LNHNV, CDR2 YYDKDF (reference sequence). V lost 2 bases to trimming and J lost 3 bases; unmatched junction nucleotides: 3. CDR3 DNA sequence: TGTGCCACCAGCAGAAGACAGGGGATCTACGAGCAGTACTTC. Amino acids: CATSRRQGIYEQYF. Full variable domain (remainder filled in from reference TRBV15 and TRBJ2-7): DAMVIQNPRYQVTQFGKPVTLSCSQTLNHNVMYWYQQKSSQAPKLLFHYYDKDFNNEADTPDNFQSRRPNTSFCFLDIRSPGLGDTAMYLCATSRRQGIYEQYFGPGTRLTVT.

V and J are TRBV6-5 and TRBJ1-5; 9 nucleotides align to TRBD1. V lost 0 bases to trimming and J lost 6 bases; unmatched junction nucleotides: 3. CDR1 is MNHEY, CDR2 SVGAGI, per germline. The CDR3 is made up of 15 amino acids. CDR3 in amino acids: CASSYSRQGGQPQHF. In DNA, the CDR3 is TGTGCCAGCAGTTACTCGAGACAGGGGGGTCAGCCCCAGCATTTT.

This clonotype was seen ten or more times. The chain is built from TRBV7-6 and TRBJ2-5; 14 positions match TRBD2. Per the germline V gene, CDR1 is SGHVS and CDR2 is FNYEAQ. The CDR3 has 18 amino acids. V trimming: 5 bases; J trimming: 3 bases; junction bases outside the gene matches: 11. CDR3 amino acids: CASSPGLAGGPQKETQYF. The CDR3, as DNA: TGTGCCAGCAGCCCAGGACTAGCGGGGGGTCCTCAGAAAGAGACCCAGTACTTC.